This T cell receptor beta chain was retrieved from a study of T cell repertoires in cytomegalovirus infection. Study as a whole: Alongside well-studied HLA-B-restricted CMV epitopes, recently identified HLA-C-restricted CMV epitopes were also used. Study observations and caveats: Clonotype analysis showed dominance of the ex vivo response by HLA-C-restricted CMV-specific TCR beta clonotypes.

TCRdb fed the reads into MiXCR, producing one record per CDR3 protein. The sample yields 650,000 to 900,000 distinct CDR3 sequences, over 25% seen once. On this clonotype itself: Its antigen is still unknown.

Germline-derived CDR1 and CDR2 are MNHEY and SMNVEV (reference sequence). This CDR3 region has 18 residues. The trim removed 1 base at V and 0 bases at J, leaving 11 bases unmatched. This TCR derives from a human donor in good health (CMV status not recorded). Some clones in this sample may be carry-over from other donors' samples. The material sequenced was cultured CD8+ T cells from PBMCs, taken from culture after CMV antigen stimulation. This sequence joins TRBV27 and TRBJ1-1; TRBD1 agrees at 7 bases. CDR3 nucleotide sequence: TGTGCCAGCAGTTTATTGAAATCCGGGACAGCCATGAACACTGAAGCTTTCTTT. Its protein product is CASSLLKSGTAMNTEAFF.